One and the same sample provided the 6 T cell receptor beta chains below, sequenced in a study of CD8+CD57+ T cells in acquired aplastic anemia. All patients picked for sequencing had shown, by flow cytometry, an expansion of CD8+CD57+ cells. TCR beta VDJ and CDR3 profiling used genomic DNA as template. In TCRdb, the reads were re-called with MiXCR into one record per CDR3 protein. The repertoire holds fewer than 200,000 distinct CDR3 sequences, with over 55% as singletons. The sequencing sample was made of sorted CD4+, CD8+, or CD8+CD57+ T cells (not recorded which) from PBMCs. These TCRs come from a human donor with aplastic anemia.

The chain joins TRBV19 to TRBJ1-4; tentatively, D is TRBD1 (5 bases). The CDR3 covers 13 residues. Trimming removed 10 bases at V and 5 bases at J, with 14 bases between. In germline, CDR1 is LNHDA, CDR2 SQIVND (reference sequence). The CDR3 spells CATQAAVNEKLFF. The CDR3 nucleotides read TGTGCCACACAGGCCGCGGTAAATGAAAAACTGTTTTTT.

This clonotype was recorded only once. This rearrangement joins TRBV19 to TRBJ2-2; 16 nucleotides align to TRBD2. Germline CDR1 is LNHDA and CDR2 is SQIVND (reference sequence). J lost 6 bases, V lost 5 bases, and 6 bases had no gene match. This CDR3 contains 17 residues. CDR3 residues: CASSVGLAGGPSGELFF. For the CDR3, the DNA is TGTGCCAGTAGTGTGGGACTAGCGGGAGGGCCTTCCGGGGAGCTGTTTTTT.

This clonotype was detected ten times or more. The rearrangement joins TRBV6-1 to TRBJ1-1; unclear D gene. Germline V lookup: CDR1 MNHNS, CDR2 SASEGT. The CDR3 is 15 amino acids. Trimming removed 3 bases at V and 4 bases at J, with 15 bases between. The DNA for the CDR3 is TGTGCCAGCAGTGAGTCGAAGGGTGGAAGCACTGAAGCTTTCTTT. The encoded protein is CASSESKGGSTEAFF.

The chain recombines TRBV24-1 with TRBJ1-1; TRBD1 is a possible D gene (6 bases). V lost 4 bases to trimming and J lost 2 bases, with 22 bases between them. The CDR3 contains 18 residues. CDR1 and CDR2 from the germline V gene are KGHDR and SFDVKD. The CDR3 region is CATSESQGFHPPNTEAFF. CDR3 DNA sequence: TGTGCCACCAGTGAGTCACAGGGCTTCCATCCTCCAAACACTGAAGCTTTCTTT.

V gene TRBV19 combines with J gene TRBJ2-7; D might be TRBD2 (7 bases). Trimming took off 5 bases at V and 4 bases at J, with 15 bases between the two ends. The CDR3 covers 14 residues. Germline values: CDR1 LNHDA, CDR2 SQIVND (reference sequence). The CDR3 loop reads CASSWRGGAYEQYF. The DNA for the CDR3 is TGTGCCAGTAGTTGGAGAGGGGGGGCTTACGAGCAGTACTTC.

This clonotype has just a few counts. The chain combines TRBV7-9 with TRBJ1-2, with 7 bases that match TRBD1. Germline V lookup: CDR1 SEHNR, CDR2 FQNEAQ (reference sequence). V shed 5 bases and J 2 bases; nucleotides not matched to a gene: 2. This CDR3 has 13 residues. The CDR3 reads CASSQTGNYGYTF. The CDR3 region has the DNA TGTGCCAGCAGCCAGACAGGGAACTATGGCTACACCTTC. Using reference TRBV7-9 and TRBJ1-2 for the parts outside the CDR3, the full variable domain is DTGVSQNPRHKITKRGQNVTFRCDPISEHNRLYWYRQTLGQGPEFLTYFQNEAQLEKSRLLSDRFSAERPKGSFSTLEIQRTEQGDSAMYLCASSQTGNYGYTFGSGTRLTVV.